The 8 T cell receptor beta chains listed next were all sequenced from one sample in a study of blood T cells in healthy people across ages. Through a sample-barcoded 5' primer and a J-beta primer mix, a second PCR was run for about 7 to 12 cycles. TCRdb recomputed calls from the 5' RACE reads with MiXCR, one row per CDR3 protein. The table shows some 900,000 distinct CDR3 sequences, with about 44% occurring only once. Sequenced: blood. These receptors were obtained from a man younger than 45 in good health.

This clonotype was detected a few times. The rearrangement links TRBV4-3 to TRBJ2-1; 10 nucleotides line up with TRBD2. Trimming cost V 1 base and J 9 bases; bases outside gene matches: 9. The CDR3 totals 16 residues. Germline lookup yields CDR1 LGHNA and CDR2 YSLEER. The CDR3 is CASSQGFERGGTEQFF. DNA for the CDR3: TGCGCCAGCAGCCAAGGTTTTGAGCGGGGGGGTACTGAGCAGTTCTTC.

The table lists this clonotype with many counts. This chain uses TRBV12-3 or TRBV12-4 with TRBJ1-2; tentatively, D is TRBD1 (5 bases). This CDR3 has 13 residues. The germline V and J ends were trimmed by 2 bases and 8 bases, with 12 bases remaining between them. For the CDR3, the DNA is TGTGCCAGCAGTTTAATCCGGGAGGGGGGCTACACCTTC. This sequence encodes CASSLIREGGYTF.

V gene TRBV30 combines with J gene TRBJ2-3; D unresolved. This CDR3 is 11 amino acids long. Germline V gene sequence: CDR1 GTSNPN, CDR2 SVGIG (reference sequence). V was cut by 2 bases and J by 5 bases, with 5 bases left in between. In DNA, the CDR3 is TGTGCCTGGAGTCGGCGAGATACGCAGTATTTT. Translated, it gives CAWSRRDTQYF.

This rearrangement joins TRBV28 to TRBJ1-5; D is possibly TRBD1 (5 bases). CDR1 is MDHEN and CDR2 is SYDVKM in the germline V gene. The CDR3 sequence is 16 residues long. Between the trimmed V and J ends, which lost 3 bases and 4 bases, there was a span of 16 bases. The CDR3 loop reads CASSFPGGKSNQPQHF. CDR3 bases: TGTGCCAGCAGTTTCCCCGGGGGGAAGAGTAATCAGCCCCAGCATTTT.

In its sample, this clonotype was seen many times. The rearrangement links TRBV7-2 to TRBJ2-2; tentative D call: TRBD1 (5 bases). Per the germline V gene, CDR1 is SGHTA and CDR2 is FQGNSA. V was pared by 3 bases and J by 6 bases, with 20 bases between. The CDR3 consists of 17 residues. CDR3 sequence: CASSFNRLGSAAGELFF. As DNA, the CDR3 is TGTGCCAGCAGCTTCAACAGGCTGGGGTCGGCTGCCGGGGAGCTGTTTTTT.

V is TRBV10-3 and J is TRBJ1-2; D perhaps matches TRBD1 (5 bases). There are 16 residues in the CDR3. Germline values: CDR1 ENHRY, CDR2 SYGVKD. Trimming cost V 0 bases and J 3 bases, with 14 bases left between them. CDR3 region: CAISESETGVDYGYTF. Written as DNA, the CDR3 is TGTGCCATCAGTGAGTCGGAAACAGGCGTCGACTATGGCTACACCTTC.

The gene calls are TRBV6-2 or TRBV6-3 and TRBJ2-3; a weak D match, TRBD1 (6 bases). Germline assignment: CDR1 MNHEY and CDR2 SVGEGT. The length of the CDR3 is 14 residues. V lost 6 bases and J lost 6, with 16 bases in between. The CDR3 is CASRPLDRIDTQYF. In DNA, the CDR3 is TGTGCCAGCAGGCCACTAGACAGGATTGATACGCAGTATTTT.

The V call is TRBV5-1, the J call TRBJ1-2; D not resolved. Germline CDR1 and CDR2: SGHRS and YFSETQ. Between the trimmed V and J ends, which lost 2 bases and 6 bases, there was a span of 11 bases. The length of the CDR3 is 13 residues. In DNA, the CDR3 is TGCGCCAGCAGCTTAAACCCGGATGATGGCTACACCTTC. It is translated as CASSLNPDDGYTF.